The 27 T cell receptor beta chains below come from one sample, sequenced in a study of blood T cell repertoires in COVID-19. Data came from immunoSEQ multiplex PCR; TCRdb stores just in-frame clones and leaves some out. Counted here are roughly 330,000 clones, 87% occurring once; the ten biggest clones make up just over 9.5%. The specimen was peripheral blood. These receptors all stem from a man younger than 40 with COVID-19, enrolled during active disease.

This clone was seen a few times. This chain joins TRBV15 and TRBJ2-1; 8 bases align to TRBD2. The germline CDR1 and CDR2 sequences are LNHNV and YYDKDF (reference sequence). V shed 5 bases and J 2 bases; nucleotides not matched to a gene: 5. This CDR3 has 15 amino acids. The CDR3 sequence is CATSSRAGAYNEQFF. The CDR3 nucleotides are TGTGCCACCAGCTCCCGAGCGGGGGCCTACAATGAGCAGTTCTTC.

The V call is TRBV2, the J call TRBJ2-2, with D tentatively TRBD2 (6 bases). V lost 0 bases, J lost 5 bases, and 10 bases lay in between. The CDR3 totals 15 residues. The V gene's germline CDR1 is SNHLY and CDR2 FYNNEI. The CDR3 DNA reads as TGTGCCAGCAGTGAAGCGGGGAGGTGGACCGGGGAGCTGTTTTTT. Translation: CASSEAGRWTGELFF.

V is TRBV5-1 and J is TRBJ2-3; 11 nucleotides line up with TRBD2. CDR1 is SGHRS and CDR2 is YFSETQ in the germline V gene. V was pared by 0 bases and J by 3 bases, with 3 bases of the junction left unmatched. This CDR3 region has 16 residues. As DNA, the CDR3 is TGCGCCAGCAGCTTGGTAGCGGGAGGGCCAACAGATACGCAGTATTTT. Its protein is CASSLVAGGPTDTQYF.

CDR3 protein: CASSFEITGPWEPQHF. The CDR3 nucleotides are TGTGCCAGTAGTTTTGAGATTACAGGACCGTGGGAACCCCAGCATTTT. The rearrangement links TRBV19 to TRBJ1-5; weak D call: TRBD1 (5 bases). Trimming cost V 5 bases and J 10 bases, with 24 bases left between them. CDR3 length: 16 amino acids. CDR1 and CDR2 (germline): LNHDA, SQIVND (reference sequence).

This rearrangement joins TRBV7-2 to TRBJ1-4, with D possibly TRBD1 on 5 matching bases. Germline CDR1 SGHTA, CDR2 FQGNSA. With 5 bases removed from V and 4 bases from J, the gap between germline ends came to 14 bases. This CDR3 has 15 residues. The CDR3 loop reads CASSPTGGYNEKLFF. The CDR3 nucleotides read TGTGCCAGCAGCCCGACGGGGGGTTATAATGAAAAACTGTTTTTT.

In DNA form, the CDR3 reads TGTGCCAGCAGCTTAGTAGTGGCCAACGTCCTGACTTTC. Translation: CASSLVVANVLTF. The V and J genes are TRBV7-9 and TRBJ2-6; D ambiguous. This CDR3 comprises 13 residues. Trimming took off 1 base at V and 6 bases at J, with 4 bases between the two ends. CDR1 and CDR2 from the germline V gene are SEHNR and FQNEAQ (reference sequence).

V and J are TRBV7-9 and TRBJ2-5; D possibly corresponds to TRBD2 (5 bases). The CDR3 length is 13 residues. Germline-derived CDR1 and CDR2 are SEHNR and FQNEAQ (reference sequence). The V end lost 6 bases, the J end lost 5 bases, and 13 bases lay between the germline ends. The CDR3 spells CASRTTEDETQYF. The CDR3, as DNA: TGTGCCAGCAGGACGACGGAGGACGAGACCCAGTACTTC.

This chain uses TRBV28 with TRBJ2-4, with a tentative D call TRBD1 (6 bases). The germline CDR1 and CDR2 sequences are MDHEN and SYDVKM. Trimming shortened V by 6 bases and J by 0 bases, and 24 bases separated the two germline ends. The CDR3 has 19 residues. The CDR3 loop is CASSSTPGLGARAKNIQYF. CDR3 nucleotide sequence: TGTGCCAGCAGCTCCACTCCGGGATTGGGGGCACGAGCCAAAAACATTCAGTACTTC. The full variable domain, in which reference TRBV28 and TRBJ2-4 provide the parts outside the CDR3, is DVKVTQSSRYLVKRTGEKVFLECVQDMDHENMFWYRQDPGLGLRLIYFSYDVKMKEKGDIPEGYSVSREKKERFSLILESASTNQTSMYLCASSSTPGLGARAKNIQYFGAGTRLSVL.

This sequence joins TRBV6-5 and TRBJ1-1; possible D gene TRBD1, 6 bases. The CDR3 spans 14 residues. Germline assignment: CDR1 MNHEY and CDR2 SVGAGI. The V gene lost 0 bases and the J gene lost 6 bases, with 11 bases spanning the gap. The CDR3 loop reads CASSYSTGIAEAFF. CDR3 sequence (DNA): TGTGCCAGCAGTTACTCAACAGGGATCGCTGAAGCTTTCTTT.

The chain carries TRBV7-6 and TRBJ2-3; possible D gene TRBD1, 6 bases. Germline V CDR1 and CDR2: SGHVS, FNYEAQ. The V and J ends lost 5 bases and 2 bases respectively, with 20 bases between them. The CDR3 has 17 amino acids. The CDR3 loop reads CASSPRYRVPTTDTQYF. CDR3 coding DNA: TGTGCCAGCAGCCCACGGTACAGGGTCCCAACCACAGATACGCAGTATTTT.

This clone was observed a few times. This rearrangement joins TRBV4-2 to TRBJ1-3; a weak D match, TRBD1 (6 bases). This CDR3 is built from 19 residues. Trimming shortened V by 0 bases and J by 4 bases, and 22 bases separated the two germline ends. Germline-derived CDR1 and CDR2 are LGHNA and YNFKEQ. Written as DNA, the CDR3 is TGTGCCAGCAGCCAAGACCCTCGCTCACAGGGCCCTCGCGGAAACACCATATATTTT. Translated: CASSQDPRSQGPRGNTIYF.

The V and J genes are TRBV5-4 and TRBJ2-7, with 8 bases that match TRBD1. CDR1 SGHNT and CDR2 YYREEE come from the germline V gene (reference sequence). The CDR3 consists of 12 residues. V shed 4 bases, J shed 7 bases, and the junction held 4 bases outside the gene matches. The CDR3 reads CASSKTGVEQYF. The CDR3 DNA follows: TGTGCCAGCAGCAAGACAGGGGTTGAGCAGTACTTC.

This chain joins TRBV28 and TRBJ2-7; TRBD2 matches at 7 bases. The CDR3 spans 16 residues. CDR1 and CDR2 (germline): MDHEN, SYDVKM. The V segment lost 1 base and the J segment 5 bases; nucleotides outside the gene matches: 11. This CDR3 is CASSLYNSGLAHEQYF. In DNA, the CDR3 is TGTGCCAGCAGTTTATACAATAGCGGGTTGGCCCACGAGCAGTACTTC. Full variable domain (rest looked up from reference TRBV28 and TRBJ2-7): DVKVTQSSRYLVKRTGEKVFLECVQDMDHENMFWYRQDPGLGLRLIYFSYDVKMKEKGDIPEGYSVSREKKERFSLILESASTNQTSMYLCASSLYNSGLAHEQYFGPGTRLTVT.

The J gene is TRBJ1-5, the V gene TRBV19; 7 bases line up with TRBD1. Losses at the gene ends were 9 bases for V and 2 bases for J; bases not matched to a gene: 10. CDR1 LNHDA and CDR2 SQIVND come from the germline V gene (reference sequence). CDR3 length: 15 amino acids. CDR3 protein: CASRRQGQGNQPQHF. Here the CDR3 DNA reads TGTGCCAGCCGGAGACAGGGTCAAGGCAATCAGCCCCAGCATTTT.

The sample holds a few counts of this clone. The chain couples TRBV5-6 to TRBJ1-4, with TRBD1 matching over 7 bases. The germline V gene has CDR1 SGHDT and CDR2 YYEEEE. V lost 6 bases to trimming and J lost 12 bases; unmatched junction nucleotides: 11. The CDR3 is 13 amino acids. The DNA of the CDR3 is TGTGCCAGCACCTTCGGCAGCCAGGGGGAACTGTTTTTT. As protein: CASTFGSQGELFF.

The rearrangement links TRBV19 to TRBJ1-2; D call uncertain. Per the germline V gene, CDR1 is LNHDA and CDR2 is SQIVND (reference sequence). V lost 0 bases and J lost 1, with 9 bases in between. The CDR3 spans 15 residues. The CDR3 loop is CASSIDTSLNYGYTF. The CDR3 nucleotides are TGTGCCAGTAGTATAGACACGAGCCTTAACTATGGCTACACCTTC.

The chain uses TRBV9 and TRBJ2-6, with D maybe TRBD1 (5 bases). Germline-derived CDR1 and CDR2 are SGDLS and YYNGEE. The V end lost 4 bases, the J end lost 0 bases, and 17 bases lay between the germline ends. This CDR3 is built from 18 residues. CDR3 nucleotide sequence: TGTGCCAGCAGCTTCTCGACAGCCCTCCTCTCTGGGGCCAACGTCCTGACTTTC. It codes for CASSFSTALLSGANVLTF.

J is TRBJ2-1 and V is TRBV4-2; D is possibly TRBD1 (6 bases). The CDR3 loop spans 17 amino acids. Trimming pared 4 bases from V and 3 bases from J, leaving 19 bases between. Germline CDR1 and CDR2: LGHNA and YNFKEQ. The CDR3 protein is CASSPAKQGRGYNEQFF. For the CDR3, the DNA is TGTGCCAGCAGCCCAGCGAAACAGGGTCGTGGCTACAATGAGCAGTTCTTC.

CDR3 bases: TGCAGCGCCACTACAGGGCCCCAAGGAAACACCATATATTTT. It encodes CSATTGPQGNTIYF. This sequence joins TRBV29-1 and TRBJ1-3, with D perhaps TRBD1 (6 bases). Per germline, CDR1 SQVTM and CDR2 ANQGSEA. The CDR3 has 14 residues. The V end lost 7 bases, the J end lost 4 bases, and 17 bases lay between the germline ends.

In nucleotides, the CDR3 is TGTGCCAGCAGTTTTGGGTACAGGGACTCTGGAAACACCATATATTTT. Translated, it gives CASSFGYRDSGNTIYF. The genes are TRBV6-5 and TRBJ1-3; D might be TRBD1 (6 bases). CDR3 length: 16 amino acids. V lost 4 bases and J lost 0, with 13 bases in between. The germline V gene has CDR1 MNHEY and CDR2 SVGAGI.

This clone was counted between two and nine times. The chain recombines TRBV19 with TRBJ1-6, with D possibly TRBD1 on 6 matching bases. The V gene's germline CDR1 is LNHDA and CDR2 SQIVND (reference sequence). The CDR3 has 15 amino acids. The V and J ends lost 9 bases and 6 bases respectively, with 18 bases between them. The CDR3 DNA reads TGTGCCAGCAAGGAAACGGGACAACTTAATTCACCCCTCCACTTT. As protein: CASKETGQLNSPLHF.

The V call is TRBV6-2 or TRBV6-3, the J call TRBJ2-3, with 14 nucleotides matching TRBD2. The CDR3 totals 17 residues. Looked up from germline, CDR1 is MNHEY and CDR2 is SVGEGT. Trimming cost V 4 bases and J 3 bases; bases outside gene matches: 6. The CDR3 reads CASSSQTSGRVTDTQYF. The CDR3 nucleotides are TGTGCCAGCAGTTCTCAGACTAGCGGGAGGGTTACAGATACGCAGTATTTT.

V is TRBV6-2 or TRBV6-3 and J is TRBJ2-7; 7 nucleotides agree with TRBD2. V shed 2 bases, J shed 0 bases, and the junction held 7 bases outside the gene matches. This CDR3 region has 16 residues. The germline V gene encodes CDR1 MNHEY and CDR2 SVGEGT. The CDR3 nucleotides read TGTGCCAGCAGTTACGGGCTAGCGGCCCTCTCCTACGAGCAGTACTTC. This sequence encodes CASSYGLAALSYEQYF.

V and J are TRBV6-6 and TRBJ2-5; 8 nucleotides agree with TRBD2. CDR3 length: 14 residues. Per the germline V gene, CDR1 is MNHNY and CDR2 is SVGAGI (reference sequence). V lost 7 bases, J lost 1 base, and 5 bases stayed unmatched. CDR3 sequence (DNA): TGTGCCAGCACCAACCGGGGGGGCCAAGAGACCCAGTACTTC. This translates into CASTNRGGQETQYF.

The genes are TRBV18 and TRBJ1-1; 9 bases fit TRBD1. J lost 5 bases, V lost 4 bases, and 5 bases had no gene match. The CDR3 extends over 14 amino acids. Germline V lookup: CDR1 KGHSH, CDR2 LQKENI. The CDR3 DNA follows: TGTGCCAGCTCACGGGACAGGGTGTGGACTGAAGCTTTCTTT. Its protein is CASSRDRVWTEAFF. The complete variable domain, with remaining parts taken from reference TRBV18 and TRBJ1-1, reads NAGVMQNPRHLVRRRGQEARLRCSPMKGHSHVYWYRQLPEEGLKFMVYLQKENIIDESGMPKERFSAEFPKEGPSILRIQQVVRGDSAAYFCASSRDRVWTEAFFGQGTRLTVV.

The rearrangement uses TRBV5-1 and TRBJ1-4; D may be TRBD1 (5 bases). This CDR3 has 13 residues. V was shortened by 5 bases and J by 5 bases, with 10 bases between the two germline ends. Germline CDR1 and CDR2: SGHRS and YFSETQ. The CDR3 sequence: CASRRGENEKLFF. As DNA, the CDR3 is TGCGCCAGCAGACGGGGGGAGAATGAAAAACTGTTTTTT.

The chain carries TRBV2 and TRBJ1-2, with D possibly matching TRBD1 (6 bases). Trimming took 6 bases from V and 4 from J, leaving 15 bases between them. The CDR3 is 14 amino acids. The germline V gene has CDR1 SNHLY and CDR2 FYNNEI. Written as DNA, the CDR3 is TGTGCCAGCAGGAGAGGACAGACATTCTATGGCTACACCTTC. Its protein product is CASRRGQTFYGYTF.